This T cell receptor (beta chain) was sequenced during a study of blood T cell repertoires in COVID-19. Study context: From T cells, B-cell-depleted T cells, or PBMCs came the material, which was cDNA or gDNA.

The CDR3 consists of 18 residues. CDR1 LNHNV and CDR2 YYDKDF come from the germline V gene (reference sequence). Losses at the gene ends were 1 base for V and 2 bases for J; bases not matched to a gene: 10. In the original workflow: Nucleated cell counts were estimated from reference gene primer amplification. Clones were sequenced by immunoSEQ multiplex PCR, and TCRdb holds only the in-frame ones, with some missing. That table furnishes V, J and clone size, whereas the DNA furnished D and trimming. The table records some 340,000 clones, roughly 90% of them present only once. This clone appeared a single time. Clinical history reported by participants formed the basis on which cohorts were assigned. Individuals in the exposed group had encountered a COVID-19 case within 2 weeks preceding study entry.

Sample: PBMCs or T cells enriched from blood (not recorded which). V usage is TRBV15 and J usage is TRBJ2-7, with 11 bases matching TRBD2. The receptor was isolated from a woman in her twenties or thirties who had been exposed to COVID-19. CDR3 region: CATSRVPLLAGETYEQYF. CDR3 nucleotide sequence: TGTGCCACCAGCAGAGTTCCCTTACTAGCGGGGGAGACCTACGAGCAGTACTTC.